The entry below gives a single TCR beta chain sequence along with its context. CDR1 LGHDT and CDR2 YNNKEL come from the germline V gene (reference sequence). This CDR3 is 13 amino acids long. Trimming left V 3 bases short and J 8 bases short, with 13 bases between. In the original processing: Amplification of reference gene primers was used by the study to estimate nucleated cell counts. Sequenced by immunoSEQ multiplex PCR; TCRdb stores in-frame clones only, minus some. D and trimming were read from the DNA, whereas the V and J calls and clone size are those reported in that table. The repertoire includes about 95,000 clones, approximately 91% of them detected once, and about 3.7% sits in the top ten. This sample was included in a study of blood T cell repertoires in COVID-19. Study in general: Collection of acute and convalescent COVID-19 samples took place in the United States, Italy and Spain. Sample material is recorded as cDNA or gDNA derived from T cells, B-cell-depleted T cells, or PBMCs.

This chain links TRBV3-1 (or the pseudogene TRBV3-2) with TRBJ1-2; D unresolved. The source of this sequence is a woman aged 70-85 years with acute or convalescent COVID-19. The sample comprised peripheral blood. The CDR3, as DNA: TGTGCCAGCAGCCAGTGGTCGGTAAAAGGCTACACCTTC. This translates into CASSQWSVKGYTF.